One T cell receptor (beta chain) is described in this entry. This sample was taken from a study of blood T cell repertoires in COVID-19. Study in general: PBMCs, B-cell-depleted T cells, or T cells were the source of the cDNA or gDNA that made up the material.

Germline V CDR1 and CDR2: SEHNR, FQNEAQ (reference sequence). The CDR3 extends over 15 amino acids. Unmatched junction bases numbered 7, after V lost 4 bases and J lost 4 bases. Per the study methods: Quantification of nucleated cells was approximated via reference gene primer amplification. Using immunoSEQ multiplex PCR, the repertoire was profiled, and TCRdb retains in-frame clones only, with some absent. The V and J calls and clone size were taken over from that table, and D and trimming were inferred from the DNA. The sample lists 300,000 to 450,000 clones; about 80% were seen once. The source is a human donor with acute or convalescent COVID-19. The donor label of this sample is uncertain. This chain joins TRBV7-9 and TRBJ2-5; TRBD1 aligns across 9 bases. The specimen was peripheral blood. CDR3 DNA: TGTGCCAGCAGCTCAACTGACAGGGGGGGAGAGACCCAGTACTTC. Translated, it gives CASSSTDRGGETQYF.